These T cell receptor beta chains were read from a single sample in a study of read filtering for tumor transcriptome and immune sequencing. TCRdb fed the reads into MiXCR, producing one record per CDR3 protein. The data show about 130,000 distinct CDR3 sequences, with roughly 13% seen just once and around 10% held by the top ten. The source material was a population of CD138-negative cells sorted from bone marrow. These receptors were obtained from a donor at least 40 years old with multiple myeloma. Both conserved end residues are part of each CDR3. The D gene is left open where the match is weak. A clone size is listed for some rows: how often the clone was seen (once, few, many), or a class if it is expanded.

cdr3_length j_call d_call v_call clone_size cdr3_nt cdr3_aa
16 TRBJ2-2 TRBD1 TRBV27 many TGTGCCAGCAGTTTCCACTCGACAGGGGGCATCGGGGAGCTGTTTTTT CASSFHSTGGIGELFF
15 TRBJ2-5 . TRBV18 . TGTGCCAGCTCTCGATTCCGGGACTACCAAGAGACCCAGTACTTC CASSRFRDYQETQYF
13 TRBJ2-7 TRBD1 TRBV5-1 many TGCGCCAGCAACAGGGGGGATTCCTACGAGCAGTACTTC CASNRGDSYEQYF
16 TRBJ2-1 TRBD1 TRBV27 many TGTGCCAGCAGTTTATCGACAGGGTTGGACTACAATGAGCAGTTCTTC CASSLSTGLDYNEQFF
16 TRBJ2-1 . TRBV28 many TGTGCCAGCCAGAGCGGACAGTTCTCCTCCTACAATGAGCAGTTCTTC CASQSGQFSSYNEQFF
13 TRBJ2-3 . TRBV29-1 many TGCAGCGCCGCAGAATCTAGCACAGATACGCAGTATTTT CSAAESSTDTQYF
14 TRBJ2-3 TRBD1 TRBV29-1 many TGCAGCGTATTCGACAGGGGAGTTGGAGATACGCAGTATTTT CSVFDRGVGDTQYF
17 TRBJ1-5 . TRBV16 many TGTGCCAGCAGCCAACGCGGTGACAGCAATAGCAATCAGCCCCAGCATTTT CASSQRGDSNSNQPQHF
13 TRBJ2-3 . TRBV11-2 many TGTGCCAGCAGCGGGAGGTCAAGGGATACGCAGTATTTT CASSGRSRDTQYF
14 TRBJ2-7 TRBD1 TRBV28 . TGTGCCATCAGTCAACAGGGGGTTAGGGTCGAGCAGTACTTC CAISQQGVRVEQYF
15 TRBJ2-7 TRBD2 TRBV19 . TGTGCCAGTAGTATCCGTCTAGCGGACTCCTACGAGCAGTACTTC CASSIRLADSYEQYF
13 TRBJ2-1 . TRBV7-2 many TGTGCAGCCTCCGGCAGCTCCTACAATGAGCAGTTCTTC CAASGSSYNEQFF
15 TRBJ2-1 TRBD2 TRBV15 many TGTGCCACCAGCAGAGCCCTAGCGGGGTACAATGAGCAGTTCTTC CATSRALAGYNEQFF
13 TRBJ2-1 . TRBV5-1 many TGCGCCAGCAGCCCGGCACAGTACAATGAGCAGTTCTTC CASSPAQYNEQFF
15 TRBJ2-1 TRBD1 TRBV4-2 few TGTGCCAGCAGCACCCTAGGACAGGGGGTCGATGAGCAGTTCTTC CASSTLGQGVDEQFF
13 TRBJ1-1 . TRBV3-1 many TGTGCCAGCAGCCAAAACGAAAGGACTGAAGCTTTCTTT CASSQNERTEAFF
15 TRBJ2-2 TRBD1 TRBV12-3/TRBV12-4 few TGTGCCAGCGCCTCCGGACAGGGTGACACCGGGGAGCTGTTTTTT CASASGQGDTGELFF
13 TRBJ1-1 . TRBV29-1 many TGCAGCGTTCTGGGGGCGTCGAACACTGAAGCTTTCTTT CSVLGASNTEAFF
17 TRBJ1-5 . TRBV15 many TGTGCCACCAGCAGGGAGAAATGGGGTTTCAGCAATCAGCCCCAGCATTTT CATSREKWGFSNQPQHF
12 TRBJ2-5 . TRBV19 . TGTGCCAGTAGAGGAGGGAAGGAGACCCAGTACTTC CASRGGKETQYF
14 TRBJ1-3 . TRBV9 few TGTGCCAGCAGCGAGGGAACGGCTGGAAACACCATATATTTT CASSEGTAGNTIYF
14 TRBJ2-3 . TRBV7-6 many TGTGCCACCGGACCCCTCTTGGGGATAGATACGCAGTATTTT CATGPLLGIDTQYF
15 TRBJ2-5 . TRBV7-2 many TGTGCCAGCAGCCTCTACGCTGGGGCGCAAGAGACCCAGTACTTC CASSLYAGAQETQYF
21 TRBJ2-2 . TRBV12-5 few TGTGCTAGTGGTTTGGTACTCCAGGGAGGGGGAGGCAGGACGAACACCGGGGAGCTGTTTTTT CASGLVLQGGGGRTNTGELFF
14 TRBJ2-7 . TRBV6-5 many TGTGCCAGCAAGGGCTGGGCAGGGGACTACGAGCAGTACTTC CASKGWAGDYEQYF
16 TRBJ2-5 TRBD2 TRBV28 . TGTGCCAGCAGTTGGACTTGCGGGAGTTTTGGAGAGACCCAGTACTTC CASSWTCGSFGETQYF
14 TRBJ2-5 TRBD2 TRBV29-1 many TGCAGCGTTGGGCTAGCGGGAGTAGGGGAGACCCAGTACTTC CSVGLAGVGETQYF
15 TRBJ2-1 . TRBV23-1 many TGCGCCAGCAGTCGAAGGACTGTGTCTCCCAATGAGCAGTTCTTC CASSRRTVSPNEQFF
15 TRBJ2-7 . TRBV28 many TGTGCCAGCCAGTTAGGAGCGGAAAGCTCCTACGAGCAGTACTTC CASQLGAESSYEQYF
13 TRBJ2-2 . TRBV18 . TGTGCCAGCTCACTCAAGAACACCGGGGAGCTGTCTTTT CASSLKNTGELSF
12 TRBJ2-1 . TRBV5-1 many TGCGCCAGCAGCGGGGATGTCTATGAGCAGTTCTTC CASSGDVYEQFF
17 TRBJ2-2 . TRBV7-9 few TGTGCCAGCAGCTTTTCCGGGACCCGAGGGTTTTCCGGGGAGCTGTTTTTT CASSFSGTRGFSGELFF
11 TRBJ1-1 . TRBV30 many TGTGCCTGGAGTGAAGTCAGGGAAGCTTTCTTT CAWSEVREAFF
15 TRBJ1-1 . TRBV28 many TGTGCCAGCACCGGGGGGGCAGGGGAAAACACTGAAGCTTTCTTT CASTGGAGENTEAFF
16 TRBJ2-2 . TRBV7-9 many TGTGCCAGCAGCCCCGAGATAAGCGCGAACACCGGGGAGCTGTTTTTT CASSPEISANTGELFF
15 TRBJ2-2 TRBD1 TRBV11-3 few TGTGCCAGCAGCCGGGGACAGGGCTTCACCGGGGAGCTGTTTTTT CASSRGQGFTGELFF